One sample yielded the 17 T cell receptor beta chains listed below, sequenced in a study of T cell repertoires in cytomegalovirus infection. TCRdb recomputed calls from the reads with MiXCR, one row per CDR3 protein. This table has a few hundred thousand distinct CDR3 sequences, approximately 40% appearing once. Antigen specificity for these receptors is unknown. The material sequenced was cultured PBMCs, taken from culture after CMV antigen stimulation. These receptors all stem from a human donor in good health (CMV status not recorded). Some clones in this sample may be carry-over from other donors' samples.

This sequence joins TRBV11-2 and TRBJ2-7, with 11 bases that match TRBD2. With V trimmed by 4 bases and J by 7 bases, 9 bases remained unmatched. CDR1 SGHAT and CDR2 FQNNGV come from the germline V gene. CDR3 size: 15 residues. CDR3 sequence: CASSSPTSGSGEQYF. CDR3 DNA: TGTGCCAGCAGCTCCCCTACTAGCGGGAGTGGTGAGCAGTACTTC.

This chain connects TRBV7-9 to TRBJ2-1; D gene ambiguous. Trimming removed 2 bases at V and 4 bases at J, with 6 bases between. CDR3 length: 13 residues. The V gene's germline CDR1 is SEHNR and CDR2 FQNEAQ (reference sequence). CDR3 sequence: CASSLTEYNEQFF. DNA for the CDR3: TGTGCCAGCAGCTTAACAGAATACAATGAGCAGTTCTTC.

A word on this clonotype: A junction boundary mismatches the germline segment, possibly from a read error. The CDR3 region has the DNA TGTGCCAGCAGCCAAGACCCACGACTGGCAGATACGCAGTATTTT. Residues: CASSQDPRLADTQYF. J is TRBJ2-3 and V is TRBV4-1; no clear D gene. This CDR3 has 15 residues. Germline V lookup: CDR1 MGHRA, CDR2 YSYEKL.

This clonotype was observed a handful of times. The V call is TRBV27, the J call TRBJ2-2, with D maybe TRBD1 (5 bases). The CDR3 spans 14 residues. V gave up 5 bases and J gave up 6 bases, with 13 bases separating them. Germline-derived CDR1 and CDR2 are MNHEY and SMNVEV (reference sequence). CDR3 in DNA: TGTGCCAGCAGTCACCTGCAGGGCCCCGGGGAGCTGTTTTTT. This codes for CASSHLQGPGELFF.

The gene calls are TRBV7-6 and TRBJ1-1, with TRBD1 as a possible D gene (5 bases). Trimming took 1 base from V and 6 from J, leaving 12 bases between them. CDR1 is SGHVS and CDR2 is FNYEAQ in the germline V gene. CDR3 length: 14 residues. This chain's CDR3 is CASSLGWGGAEAFF. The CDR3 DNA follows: TGTGCCAGCAGCTTAGGGTGGGGAGGGGCTGAAGCTTTCTTT.

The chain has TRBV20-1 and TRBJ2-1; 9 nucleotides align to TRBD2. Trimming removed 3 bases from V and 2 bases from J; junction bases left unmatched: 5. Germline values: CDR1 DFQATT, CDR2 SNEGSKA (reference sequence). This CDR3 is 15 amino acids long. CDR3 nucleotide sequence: TGCAGTGCTAGTAACCAGCGGGGGGCCTACAATGAGCAGTTCTTC. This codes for CSASNQRGAYNEQFF.

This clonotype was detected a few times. The CDR3 protein is CASRFRLAGEDEQFF. The CDR3, as DNA: TGCGCCAGCAGGTTTAGGCTAGCGGGAGAGGATGAGCAGTTCTTC. The chain couples TRBV4-1 to TRBJ2-1; 10 nucleotides align to TRBD2. Germline V gene lookup returns CDR1 MGHRA and CDR2 YSYEKL. After removal of 6 bases from V and 8 bases from J, the junction contained 10 bases not matched to a gene. The CDR3 spans 15 residues.

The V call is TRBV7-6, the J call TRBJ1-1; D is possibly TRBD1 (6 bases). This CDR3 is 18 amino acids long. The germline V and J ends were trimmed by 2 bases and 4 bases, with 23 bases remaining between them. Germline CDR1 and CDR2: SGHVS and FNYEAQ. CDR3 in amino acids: CASSLLGQGKRGATEAFF. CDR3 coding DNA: TGTGCCAGCAGCTTACTGGGGCAGGGAAAAAGGGGGGCCACTGAAGCTTTCTTT.

CDR3 region: CASSLVGKVREQYF. In DNA, the CDR3 is TGTGCCAGCAGTTTGGTAGGGAAGGTTCGCGAGCAGTACTTC. The chain couples TRBV12-3 or TRBV12-4 to TRBJ2-7; D is unresolved. This CDR3 has 14 amino acids. Trimming shortened V by 3 bases and J by 6 bases, and 15 bases separated the two germline ends.

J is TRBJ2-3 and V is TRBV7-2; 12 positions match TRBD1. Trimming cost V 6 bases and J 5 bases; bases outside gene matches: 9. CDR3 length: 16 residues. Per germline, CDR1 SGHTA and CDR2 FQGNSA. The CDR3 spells CASRRPGQGAGDTQYF. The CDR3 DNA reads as TGTGCCAGCAGGAGACCGGGACAGGGGGCGGGAGATACGCAGTATTTT.

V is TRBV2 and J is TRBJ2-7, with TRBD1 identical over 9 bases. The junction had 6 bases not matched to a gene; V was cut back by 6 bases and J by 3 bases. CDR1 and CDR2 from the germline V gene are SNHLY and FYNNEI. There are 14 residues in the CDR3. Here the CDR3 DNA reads TGTGCCAGCAGGACGGGACAGGGAGTCTACGAGCAGTACTTC. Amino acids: CASRTGQGVYEQYF.

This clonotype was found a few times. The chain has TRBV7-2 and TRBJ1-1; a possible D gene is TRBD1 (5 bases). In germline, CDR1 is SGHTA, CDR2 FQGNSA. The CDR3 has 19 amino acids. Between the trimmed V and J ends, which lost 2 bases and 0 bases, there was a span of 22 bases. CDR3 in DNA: TGTGCCAGCAGCTTACCCTCCGAAGGGGACGGTCCTATGAACACTGAAGCTTTCTTT. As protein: CASSLPSEGDGPMNTEAFF. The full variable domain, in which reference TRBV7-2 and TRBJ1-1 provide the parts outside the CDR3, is GAGVSQSPSNKVTEKGKDVELRCDPISGHTALYWYRQSLGQGLEFLIYFQGNSAPDKSGLPSDRFSAERTGGSVSTLTIQRTQQEDSAVYLCASSLPSEGDGPMNTEAFFGQGTRLTVV.

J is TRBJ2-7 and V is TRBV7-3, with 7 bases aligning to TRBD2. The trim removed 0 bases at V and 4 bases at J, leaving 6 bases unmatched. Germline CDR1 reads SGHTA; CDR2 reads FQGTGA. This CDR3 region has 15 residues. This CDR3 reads CASSLTSGCWYEQYF. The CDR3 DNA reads TGTGCCAGCAGCTTAACTAGCGGGTGTTGGTACGAGCAGTACTTC.

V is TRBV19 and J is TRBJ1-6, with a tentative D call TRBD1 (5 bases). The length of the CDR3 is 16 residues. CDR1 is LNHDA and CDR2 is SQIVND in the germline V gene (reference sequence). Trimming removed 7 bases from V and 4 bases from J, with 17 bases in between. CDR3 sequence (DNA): TGTGCCAGTAAACCGGGACCGAGTTTGTATAATTCACCCCTCCACTTT. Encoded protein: CASKPGPSLYNSPLHF.

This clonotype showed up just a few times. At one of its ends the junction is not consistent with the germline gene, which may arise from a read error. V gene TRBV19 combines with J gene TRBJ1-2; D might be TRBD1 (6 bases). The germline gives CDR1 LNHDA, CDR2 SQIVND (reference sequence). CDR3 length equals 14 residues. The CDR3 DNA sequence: TGTGCCAGCAGTAACCCCGGGGGGCCACCTGGCTACACCTTC. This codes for CASSNPGGPPGYTF.

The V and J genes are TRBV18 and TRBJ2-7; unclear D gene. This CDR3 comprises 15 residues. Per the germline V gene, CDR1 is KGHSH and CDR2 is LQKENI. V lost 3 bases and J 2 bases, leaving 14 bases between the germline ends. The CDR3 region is CASSPRSIRTYEQYF. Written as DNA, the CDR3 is TGTGCCAGCTCACCGAGGTCTATACGGACCTACGAGCAGTACTTC.

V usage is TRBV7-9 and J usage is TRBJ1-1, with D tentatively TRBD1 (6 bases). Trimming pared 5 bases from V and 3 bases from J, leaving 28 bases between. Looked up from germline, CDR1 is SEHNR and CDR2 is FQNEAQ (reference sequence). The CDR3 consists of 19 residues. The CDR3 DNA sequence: TGTGCCAGCAGCACGCGGTTGGGGTGGGGGCGGCAGCCAGACACTGAAGCTTTCTTT. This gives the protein CASSTRLGWGRQPDTEAFF.